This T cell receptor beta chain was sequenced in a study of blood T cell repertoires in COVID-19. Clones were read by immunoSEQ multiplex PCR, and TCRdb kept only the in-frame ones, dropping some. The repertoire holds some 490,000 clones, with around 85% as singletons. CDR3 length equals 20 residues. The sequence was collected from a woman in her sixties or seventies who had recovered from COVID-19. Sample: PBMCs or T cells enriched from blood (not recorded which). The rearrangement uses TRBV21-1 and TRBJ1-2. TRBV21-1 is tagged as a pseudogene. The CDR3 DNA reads TGTGCCAGCAGCAAAGGGGTAAGGCCGAGTCTTACGTCTAGGAAAGATGGCTACACCTTC. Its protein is CASSKGVRPSLTSRKDGYTF.